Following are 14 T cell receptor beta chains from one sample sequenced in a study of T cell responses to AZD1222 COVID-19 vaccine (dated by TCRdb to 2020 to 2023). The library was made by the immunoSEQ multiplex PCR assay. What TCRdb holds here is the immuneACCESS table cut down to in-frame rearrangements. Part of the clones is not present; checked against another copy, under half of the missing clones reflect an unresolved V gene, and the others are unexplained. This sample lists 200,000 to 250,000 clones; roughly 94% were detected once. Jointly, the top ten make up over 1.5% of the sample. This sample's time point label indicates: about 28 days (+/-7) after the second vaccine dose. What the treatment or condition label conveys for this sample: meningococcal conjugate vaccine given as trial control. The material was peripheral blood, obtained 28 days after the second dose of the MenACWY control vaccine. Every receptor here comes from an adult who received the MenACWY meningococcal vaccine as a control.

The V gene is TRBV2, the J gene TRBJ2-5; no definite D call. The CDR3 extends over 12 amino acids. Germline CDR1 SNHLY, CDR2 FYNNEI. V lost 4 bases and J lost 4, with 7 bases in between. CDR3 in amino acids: CASSARPETQYF. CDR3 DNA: TGTGCCAGCAGTGCCCGGCCAGAGACCCAGTACTTC.

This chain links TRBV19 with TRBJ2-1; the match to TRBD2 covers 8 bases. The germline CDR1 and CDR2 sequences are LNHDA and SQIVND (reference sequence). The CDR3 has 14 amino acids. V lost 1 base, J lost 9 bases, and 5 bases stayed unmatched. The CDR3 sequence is CASSIVSRGGEQFF. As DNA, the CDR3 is TGTGCCAGTAGTATAGTCTCCCGGGGGGGTGAGCAGTTCTTC.

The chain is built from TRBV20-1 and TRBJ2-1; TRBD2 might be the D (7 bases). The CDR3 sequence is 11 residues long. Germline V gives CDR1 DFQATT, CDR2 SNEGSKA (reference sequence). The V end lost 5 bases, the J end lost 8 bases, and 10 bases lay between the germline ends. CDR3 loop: CSAGGGDEQFF. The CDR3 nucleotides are TGCAGTGCTGGGGGGGGCGATGAGCAGTTCTTC.

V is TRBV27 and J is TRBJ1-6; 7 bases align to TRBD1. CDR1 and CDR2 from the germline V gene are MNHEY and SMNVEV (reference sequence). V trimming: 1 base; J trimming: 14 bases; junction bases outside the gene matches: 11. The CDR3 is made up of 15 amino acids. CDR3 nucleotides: TGTGCCAGCAGTTTATGGGGGACAGAGCCCATGGCCCTCCACTTT. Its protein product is CASSLWGTEPMALHF.

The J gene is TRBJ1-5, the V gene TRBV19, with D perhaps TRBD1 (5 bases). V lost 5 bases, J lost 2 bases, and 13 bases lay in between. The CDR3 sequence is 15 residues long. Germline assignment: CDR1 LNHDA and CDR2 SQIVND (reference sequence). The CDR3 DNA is TGTGCCAGTAGTCTTCGAGGGGTAGGCAATCAGCCCCAGCATTTT. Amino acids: CASSLRGVGNQPQHF. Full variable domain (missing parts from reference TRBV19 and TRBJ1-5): DGGITQSPKYLFRKEGQNVTLSCEQNLNHDAMYWYRQDPGQGLRLIYYSQIVNDFQKGDIAEGYSVSREKKESFPLTVTSAQKNPTAFYLCASSLRGVGNQPQHFGDGTRLSIL.

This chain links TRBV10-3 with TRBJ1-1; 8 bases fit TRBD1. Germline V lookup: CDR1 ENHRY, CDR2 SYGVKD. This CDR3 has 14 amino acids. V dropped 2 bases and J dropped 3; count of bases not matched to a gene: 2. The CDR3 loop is CAISETTGDTEAFF. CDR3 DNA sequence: TGTGCCATCAGTGAGACGACAGGGGACACTGAAGCTTTCTTT.

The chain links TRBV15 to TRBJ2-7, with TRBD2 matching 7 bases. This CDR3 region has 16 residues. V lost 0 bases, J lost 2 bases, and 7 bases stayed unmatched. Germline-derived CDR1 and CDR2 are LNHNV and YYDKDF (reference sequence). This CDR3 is CATSRDGEGPAYEQYF. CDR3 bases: TGTGCCACCAGCAGAGATGGGGAGGGCCCCGCCTACGAGCAGTACTTC. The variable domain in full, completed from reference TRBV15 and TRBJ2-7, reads DAMVIQNPRYQVTQFGKPVTLSCSQTLNHNVMYWYQQKSSQAPKLLFHYYDKDFNNEADTPDNFQSRRPNTSFCFLDIRSPGLGDTAMYLCATSRDGEGPAYEQYFGPGTRLTVT.

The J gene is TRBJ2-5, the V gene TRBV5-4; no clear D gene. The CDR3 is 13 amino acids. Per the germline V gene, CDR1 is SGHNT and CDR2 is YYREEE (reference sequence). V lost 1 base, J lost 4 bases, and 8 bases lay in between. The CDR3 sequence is CASSLKDAETQYF. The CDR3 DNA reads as TGTGCCAGCAGCTTGAAGGACGCAGAGACCCAGTACTTC.

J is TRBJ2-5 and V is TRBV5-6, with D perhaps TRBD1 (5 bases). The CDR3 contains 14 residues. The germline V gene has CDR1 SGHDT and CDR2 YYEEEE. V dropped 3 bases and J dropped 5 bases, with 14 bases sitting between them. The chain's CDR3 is CASSSSLGRETQYF. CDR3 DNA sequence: TGTGCCAGCAGCTCGTCGTTGGGGCGTGAGACCCAGTACTTC.

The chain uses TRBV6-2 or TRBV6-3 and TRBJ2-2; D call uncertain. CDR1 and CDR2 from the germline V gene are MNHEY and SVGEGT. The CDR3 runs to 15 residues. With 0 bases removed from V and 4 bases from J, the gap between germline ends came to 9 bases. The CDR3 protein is CASSYSGLSTGELFF. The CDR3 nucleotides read TGTGCCAGCAGTTACTCAGGCCTGAGCACCGGGGAGCTGTTTTTT.

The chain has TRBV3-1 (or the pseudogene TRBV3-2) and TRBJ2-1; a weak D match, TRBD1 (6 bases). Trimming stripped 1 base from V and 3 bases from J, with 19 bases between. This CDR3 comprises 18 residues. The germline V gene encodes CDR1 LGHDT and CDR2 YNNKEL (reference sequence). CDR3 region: CASSQVNLGAGDYNEQFF. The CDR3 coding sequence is TGTGCCAGCAGCCAAGTTAATCTCGGGGCAGGGGACTACAATGAGCAGTTCTTC.

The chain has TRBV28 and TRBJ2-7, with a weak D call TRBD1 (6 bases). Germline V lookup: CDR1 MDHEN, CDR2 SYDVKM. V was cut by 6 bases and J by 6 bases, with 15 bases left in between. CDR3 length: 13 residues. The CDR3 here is CASSRGGALEQYF. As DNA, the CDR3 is TGTGCCAGCAGCAGGGGCGGTGCCCTCGAGCAGTACTTC.

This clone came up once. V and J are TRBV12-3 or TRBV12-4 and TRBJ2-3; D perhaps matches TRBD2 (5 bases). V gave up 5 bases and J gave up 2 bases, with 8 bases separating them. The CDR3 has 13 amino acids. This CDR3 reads CASSLLATDTQYF. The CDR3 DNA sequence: TGTGCCAGCAGTCTCCTAGCCACAGATACGCAGTATTTT.

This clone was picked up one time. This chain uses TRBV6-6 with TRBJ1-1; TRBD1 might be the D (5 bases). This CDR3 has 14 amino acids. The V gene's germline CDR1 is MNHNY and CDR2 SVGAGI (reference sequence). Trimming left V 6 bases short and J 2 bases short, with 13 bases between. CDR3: CASRQWQGNTEAFF. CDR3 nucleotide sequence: TGTGCCAGCAGACAGTGGCAGGGCAACACTGAAGCTTTCTTT.